This passage covers 8 T cell receptor beta chains from one sample sequenced in a study of early T cells in non-severe SARS-CoV-2 infection. TCRdb redid the calling of the 5' RACE reads with MiXCR, one entry per CDR3 protein. Of approximately 41,000 distinct CDR3 sequences listed, 4.6% are singletons. Source material: whole blood. The receptor set was obtained from an adult who was a healthcare worker with PCR-confirmed SARS-CoV-2 infection or an uninfected control (not recorded which).

This clonotype has ten or more counts. This sequence joins TRBV20-1 and TRBJ1-2; 9 bases fit TRBD1. In germline, CDR1 is DFQATT, CDR2 SNEGSKA (reference sequence). This CDR3 is 14 amino acids long. V was clipped by 4 bases and J by 4 bases; unmatched bases: 7. The CDR3 sequence: CSAIPGTGIYGYTF. The CDR3 DNA is TGCAGTGCTATTCCCGGGACAGGGATCTATGGCTACACCTTC.

This clonotype was seen at least ten times. The chain is built from TRBV30 and TRBJ2-3, with 8 bases matching TRBD2. The ends lost 7 bases at V and 9 bases at J; junction bases unmatched: 9. The CDR3 has 12 residues. Germline values: CDR1 GTSNPN, CDR2 SVGIG (reference sequence). DNA of the CDR3: TGTGCCTTCCAGCGGGGGAAAGTGACGCAGTATTTT. Translating it yields CAFQRGKVTQYF.

This clonotype came up many times. The V call is TRBV27, the J call TRBJ1-2; no definite D call. This CDR3 contains 14 residues. The V end was cut by 5 bases, the J end by 8 bases, with 18 bases between. CDR1 is MNHEY and CDR2 is SMNVEV in the germline V gene (reference sequence). This chain's CDR3 is CASSTLTDFDGYTF. DNA for the CDR3: TGTGCCAGCAGTACGCTGACGGACTTTGACGGCTACACCTTC.

This clonotype was counted between two and nine times. This chain uses TRBV9 with TRBJ2-1; no definite D call. CDR1 and CDR2 from the germline V gene are SGDLS and YYNGEE. CDR3 size: 15 residues. The ends were cut back, 4 bases at V and 6 bases at J, with 17 bases in the middle. DNA for the CDR3: TGTGCCAGCAGCCCCTGGGCCGACCTCCGCAATGAGCAGTTCTTC. Residues: CASSPWADLRNEQFF.

This clonotype was found a few times. The chain couples TRBV29-1 to TRBJ2-1; unclear D gene. The length of the CDR3 is 12 residues. Trimming removed 4 bases from V and 3 bases from J, with 7 bases in between. Germline V lookup: CDR1 SQVTM, CDR2 ANQGSEA. In DNA form, the CDR3 reads TGCAGCGTTGGAAGAGACTACAATGAGCAGTTCTTC. It codes for CSVGRDYNEQFF.

The chain carries TRBV30 and TRBJ1-1; the D is unclear. With 4 bases removed from V and 7 bases from J, the gap between germline ends came to 10 bases. This CDR3 has 11 amino acids. Germline values: CDR1 GTSNPN, CDR2 SVGIG (reference sequence). The CDR3 sequence: CAWTRRVEAFF. CDR3 in DNA: TGTGCCTGGACAAGGAGGGTTGAAGCTTTCTTT.

Points on this clonotype: A single base separates this from a much larger clone, so it may be a read error. The V and J genes are TRBV27 and TRBJ2-7; 10 nucleotides match TRBD2. This CDR3 contains 15 residues. Germline trimming cut 4 bases from V and 4 bases from J; bases unmatched to any gene: 7. Germline V gene sequence: CDR1 MNHEY, CDR2 SMNVEV (reference sequence). The CDR3, as DNA: TGTGCCAGCAGTTCTTTCACTAGCGGGGCTTACGAGCAGTACTTC. Amino acid sequence: CASSSFTSGAYEQYF.

This clonotype was detected a few times. CDR3 coding DNA: TGTGCCAGCAGCTTGGGACAGGGGGCGTCTGAAAAACTGTTTTTT. Its protein is CASSLGQGASEKLFF. This chain links TRBV7-9 with TRBJ1-4; 12 bases match TRBD1. The CDR3 has 15 residues. V trimming: 3 bases; J trimming: 7 bases; junction bases outside the gene matches: 3. Germline V gives CDR1 SEHNR, CDR2 FQNEAQ (reference sequence). The whole variable domain, filled in from reference TRBV7-9 and TRBJ1-4, reads DTGVSQNPRHKITKRGQNVTFRCDPISEHNRLYWYRQTLGQGPEFLTYFQNEAQLEKSRLLSDRFSAERPKGSFSTLEIQRTEQGDSAMYLCASSLGQGASEKLFFGSGTQLSVL.